The 10 T cell receptor beta chains given below trace back to one sample, sequenced in a study of CD8 T cells in Susac syndrome. RNA in amounts of roughly 0.5 to 1 ug was reverse transcribed with random hexamers. A single record per CDR3 protein comes from TCRdb applying MiXCR to the immunoSEQ multiplex PCR reads. The sample carries about 210,000 distinct CDR3 sequences, approximately 94% recorded once. The sample comprised CD4+ T cells from PBMCs. These receptors all come from a human donor with Susac syndrome.

The V gene is TRBV6-2 or TRBV6-3, the J gene TRBJ2-3; D is perhaps TRBD1 (6 bases). The CDR3 runs to 19 residues. Germline CDR1 and CDR2: MNHEY and SVGEGT. The V and J ends lost 2 bases and 0 bases respectively, with 21 bases between them. Written as DNA, the CDR3 is TGTGCCAGCAGTTACGAGGGGGACGCCGCTCGCCCTAGCACAGATACGCAGTATTTT. Residues: CASSYEGDAARPSTDTQYF.

The V call is TRBV25-1, the J call TRBJ2-5, with 14 nucleotides matching TRBD2. V gave up 1 base and J gave up 5 bases; unmatched junction bases: 6. The CDR3 length is 17 residues. Germline-derived CDR1 and CDR2 are MGHDK and SYGVNS. This chain's CDR3 is CASSESQRTSGGETQYF. For the CDR3, the DNA is TGTGCCAGCAGTGAATCGCAGAGGACTAGCGGGGGGGAGACCCAGTACTTC.

The chain combines TRBV12-3 or TRBV12-4 with TRBJ1-5; D might be TRBD1 (5 bases). The ends were cut back, 6 bases at V and 6 bases at J, with 18 bases in the middle. The CDR3 runs 15 residues. In DNA, the CDR3 is TGTGCCAGCAGCCCTGACGCAGGGCGGATTCAGCCCCAGCATTTT. Amino acids: CASSPDAGRIQPQHF.

This rearrangement joins TRBV20-1 to TRBJ2-1; 7 nucleotides agree with TRBD1. Germline-derived CDR1 and CDR2 are DFQATT and SNEGSKA (reference sequence). V lost 8 bases and J lost 1; bases outside the gene matches: 11. The CDR3 consists of 15 residues. CDR3 protein: CSLSTGRSSYNEQFF. DNA of the CDR3: TGCAGTCTATCGACAGGGCGATCATCCTACAATGAGCAGTTCTTC.

The V and J genes are TRBV6-5 and TRBJ1-1; the D is unclear. Looked up from germline, CDR1 is MNHEY and CDR2 is SVGAGI. The CDR3 is 13 residues long. V lost 6 bases to trimming and J lost 0 bases, with 8 bases between them. CDR3 loop: CASSPTLNTEAFF. The CDR3 DNA reads as TGTGCCAGCAGCCCCACATTGAACACTGAAGCTTTCTTT.

The J gene is TRBJ1-5, the V gene TRBV10-3; no reliable D call. The CDR3 contains 16 residues. Trimming shortened V by 2 bases and J by 4 bases, and 15 bases separated the two germline ends. Per germline, CDR1 ENHRY and CDR2 SYGVKD. CDR3 amino acids: CAISEGSSEANQPQHF. DNA of the CDR3: TGTGCCATCAGTGAGGGGTCCAGTGAGGCTAATCAGCCCCAGCATTTT.

The chain carries TRBV29-1 and TRBJ1-1; 7 bases are shared with TRBD1. Germline V gene lookup returns CDR1 SQVTM and CDR2 ANQGSEA. This CDR3 is built from 12 residues. Trimming at V came to 6 bases and at J to 1 base, leaving 2 bases not matched to a gene. In DNA form, the CDR3 reads TGCAGCGTCGGGGACAGGAACACTGAAGCTTTCTTT. This encodes CSVGDRNTEAFF.

This chain uses TRBV10-3 with TRBJ2-5, with TRBD1 matching 11 bases. The J segment lost 5 bases and the V segment lost 2 bases, leaving 10 bases of the junction unmatched. The length of the CDR3 is 17 residues. From germline, CDR1 is ENHRY and CDR2 SYGVKD. The CDR3 DNA is TGTGCCATCAGTGAGCGACCTACGGGGGACAGGGGGGAGACCCAGTACTTC. Protein sequence: CAISERPTGDRGETQYF.

The chain joins TRBV7-8 to TRBJ2-3, with 9 bases aligning to TRBD2. CDR3 length: 16 residues. The junction had 11 bases not matched to a gene; V was cut back by 5 bases and J by 5 bases. The germline V gene encodes CDR1 SGHVS and CDR2 FQNEAQ. CDR3 sequence: CASSAVGGGAQDTQYF. As DNA, the CDR3 is TGTGCCAGCAGCGCGGTAGGCGGGGGGGCCCAAGATACGCAGTATTTT. The full variable domain, with the rest looked up from reference TRBV7-8 and TRBJ2-3, is GAGVSQSPRYKVAKRGQDVALRCDPISGHVSLFWYQQALGQGPEFLTYFQNEAQLDKSGLPSDRFFAERPEGSVSTLKIQRTQQEDSAVYLCASSAVGGGAQDTQYFGPGTRLTVL.

This clonotype was seen only a few times. The chain couples TRBV4-1 to TRBJ2-7; D unclear. The length of the CDR3 is 13 residues. Germline V gene data show CDR1 as MGHRA and CDR2 as YSYEKL. Deletions cut 0 bases from V and 4 bases from J, with 7 bases between. The chain's CDR3 is CASSQDGIYEQYF. In nucleotides, the CDR3 is TGCGCCAGCAGCCAAGATGGGATTTACGAGCAGTACTTC.